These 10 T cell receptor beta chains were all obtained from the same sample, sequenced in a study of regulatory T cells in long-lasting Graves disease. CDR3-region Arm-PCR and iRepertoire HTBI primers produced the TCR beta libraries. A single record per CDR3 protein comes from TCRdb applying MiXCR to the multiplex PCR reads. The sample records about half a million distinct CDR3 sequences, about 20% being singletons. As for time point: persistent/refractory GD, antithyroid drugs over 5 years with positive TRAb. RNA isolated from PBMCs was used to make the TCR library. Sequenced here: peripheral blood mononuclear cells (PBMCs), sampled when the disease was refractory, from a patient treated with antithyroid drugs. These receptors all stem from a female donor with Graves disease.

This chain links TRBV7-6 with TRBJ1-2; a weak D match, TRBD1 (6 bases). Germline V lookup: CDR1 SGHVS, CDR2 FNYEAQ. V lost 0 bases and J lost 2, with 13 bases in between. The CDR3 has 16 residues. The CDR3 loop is CASSLAVRGSNYGYTF. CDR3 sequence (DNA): TGTGCCAGCAGCTTAGCTGTCAGGGGTAGCAACTATGGCTACACCTTC.

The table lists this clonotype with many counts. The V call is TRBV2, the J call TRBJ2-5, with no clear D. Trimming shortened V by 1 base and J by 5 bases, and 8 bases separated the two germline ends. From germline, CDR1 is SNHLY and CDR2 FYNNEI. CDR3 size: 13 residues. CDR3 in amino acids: CASSEGDMETQYF. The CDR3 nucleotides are TGTGCCAGCAGTGAAGGGGATATGGAGACCCAGTACTTC.

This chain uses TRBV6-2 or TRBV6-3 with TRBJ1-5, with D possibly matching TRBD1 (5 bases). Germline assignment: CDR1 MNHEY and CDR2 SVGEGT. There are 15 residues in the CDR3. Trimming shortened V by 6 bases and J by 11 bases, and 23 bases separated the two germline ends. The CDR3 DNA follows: TGTGCCAGCAGCCTCCAGGGAGGCAATGGGGGGTCCCAGCATTTT. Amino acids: CASSLQGGNGGSQHF.

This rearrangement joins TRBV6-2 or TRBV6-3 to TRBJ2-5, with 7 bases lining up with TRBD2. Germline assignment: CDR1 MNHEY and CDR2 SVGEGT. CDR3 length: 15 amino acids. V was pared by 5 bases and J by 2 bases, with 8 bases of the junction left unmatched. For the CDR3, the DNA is TGTGCCAGCAGTGGGAACCCGGGACTACAAGAGACCCAGTACTTC. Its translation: CASSGNPGLQETQYF.

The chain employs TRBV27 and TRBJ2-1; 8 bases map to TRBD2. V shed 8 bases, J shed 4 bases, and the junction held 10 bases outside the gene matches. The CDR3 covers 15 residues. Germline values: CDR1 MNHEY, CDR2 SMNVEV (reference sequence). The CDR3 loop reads CASGSSGGTYNEQFF. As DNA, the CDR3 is TGTGCCAGCGGCTCGAGCGGGGGAACTTACAATGAGCAGTTCTTC.

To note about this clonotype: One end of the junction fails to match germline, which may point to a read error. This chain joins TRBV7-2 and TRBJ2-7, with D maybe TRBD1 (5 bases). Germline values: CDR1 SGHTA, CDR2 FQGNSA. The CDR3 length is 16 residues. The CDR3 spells CASSLASGRASSEQYF. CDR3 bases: TGTGCCAGCAGCTTAGCAAGTGGCAGGGCCTCCTCCGAGCAGTACTTC. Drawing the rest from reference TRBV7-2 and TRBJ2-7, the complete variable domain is GAGVSQSPSNKVTEKGKDVELRCDPISGHTALYWYRQSLGQGLEFLIYFQGNSAPDKSGLPSDRFSAERTGGSVSTLTIQRTQQEDSAVYLCASSLASGRASSEQYFGPGTRLTVT.

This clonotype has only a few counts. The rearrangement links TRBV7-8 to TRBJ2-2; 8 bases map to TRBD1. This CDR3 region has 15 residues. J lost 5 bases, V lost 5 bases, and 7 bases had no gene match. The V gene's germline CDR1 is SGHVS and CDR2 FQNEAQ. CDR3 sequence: CASSIGQGGTGELFF. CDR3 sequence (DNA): TGTGCCAGCAGCATCGGACAGGGCGGGACCGGGGAGCTGTTTTTT.

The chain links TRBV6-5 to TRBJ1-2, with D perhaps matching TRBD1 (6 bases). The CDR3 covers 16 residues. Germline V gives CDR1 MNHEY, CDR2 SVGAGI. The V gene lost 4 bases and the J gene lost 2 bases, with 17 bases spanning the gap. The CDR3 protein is CASSSWIGQINYGYTF. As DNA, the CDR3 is TGTGCCAGCAGTTCCTGGATTGGACAGATCAACTATGGCTACACCTTC.

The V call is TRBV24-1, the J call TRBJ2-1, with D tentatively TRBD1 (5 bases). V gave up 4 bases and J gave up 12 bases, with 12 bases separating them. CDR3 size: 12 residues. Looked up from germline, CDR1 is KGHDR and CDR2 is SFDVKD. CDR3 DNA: TGTGCCACCAGTGACCCTAACAGGTCGCAGTTCTTC. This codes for CATSDPNRSQFF.

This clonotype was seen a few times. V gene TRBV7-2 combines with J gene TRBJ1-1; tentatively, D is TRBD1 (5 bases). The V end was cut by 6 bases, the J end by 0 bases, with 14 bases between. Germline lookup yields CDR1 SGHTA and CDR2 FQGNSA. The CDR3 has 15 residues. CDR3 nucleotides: TGTGCCAGCAGTATAAGGGGAGGAGTGAACACTGAAGCTTTCTTT. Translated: CASSIRGGVNTEAFF.